The 19 T cell receptor beta chains below were found in one sample sequenced in a study of T cell responses to AZD1222 COVID-19 vaccine. The table came from immunoSEQ multiplex PCR; TCRdb's copy has only in-frame clones and leaves some out. This table has around 140,000 clones, roughly 90% appearing once. Sample: peripheral blood, taken on day 0 of AZD1222 vaccination. The source of these receptors is an adult in good health.

J is TRBJ1-4 and V is TRBV5-1; the D is unclear. The CDR3 totals 15 residues. The V end was cut by 6 bases, the J end by 6 bases, with 18 bases between. Germline V lookup: CDR1 SGHRS, CDR2 YFSETQ. The CDR3 reads CASKSRGSGDEKLFF. The DNA of the CDR3 is TGCGCCAGCAAGAGTCGAGGCTCTGGGGATGAAAAACTGTTTTTT.

The chain couples TRBV11-2 to TRBJ2-1; TRBD1 agrees at 10 bases. With V trimmed by 5 bases and J by 3 bases, 7 bases remained unmatched. The germline V gene encodes CDR1 SGHAT and CDR2 FQNNGV. The CDR3 totals 16 residues. CDR3 residues: CASSRDRGTHYNEQFF. CDR3 sequence (DNA): TGTGCCAGCAGCCGGGACAGGGGAACCCACTACAATGAGCAGTTCTTC.

V gene TRBV6-6 combines with J gene TRBJ2-1; the D call may be TRBD1 or TRBD2 (5 bases each). Trimming stripped 5 bases from V and 0 bases from J, with 8 bases between. CDR1 and CDR2 from the germline V gene are MNHNY and SVGAGI (reference sequence). This CDR3 contains 14 residues. The CDR3 DNA sequence: TGTGCCAGCAGTCCAGGGAGCTCCTACAATGAGCAGTTCTTC. Its protein is CASSPGSSYNEQFF.

The chain links TRBV27 to TRBJ2-1, with a possible D match to TRBD2 (5 bases). CDR3 length: 13 amino acids. The ends were cut back, 2 bases at V and 8 bases at J, with 10 bases in the middle. The germline V gene encodes CDR1 MNHEY and CDR2 SMNVEV (reference sequence). CDR3 sequence: CASSLRFGDEQFF. The CDR3 bases are TGTGCCAGCAGTTTAAGGTTCGGGGATGAGCAGTTCTTC.

The genes are TRBV19 and TRBJ1-4, with 7 bases fitting TRBD1. The CDR3 is 14 amino acids. Germline CDR1 and CDR2: LNHDA and SQIVND (reference sequence). Trimming at V came to 6 bases and at J to 6 bases, leaving 7 bases not matched to a gene. The CDR3 sequence: CASREDRADEKLFF. The CDR3 DNA reads as TGTGCCAGTAGGGAAGACAGGGCAGATGAAAAACTGTTTTTT.

The rearrangement links TRBV28 to TRBJ1-5; D not certain. The CDR3 spans 14 residues. Germline values: CDR1 MDHEN, CDR2 SYDVKM. The V and J ends lost 6 bases and 2 bases respectively, with 11 bases between them. The CDR3 loop reads CASRSPKGNQPQHF. As DNA, the CDR3 is TGTGCCAGCAGATCTCCGAAGGGCAATCAGCCCCAGCATTTT.

The chain has TRBV6-5 and TRBJ1-6, with 7 nucleotides matching TRBD1. The CDR3 loop spans 15 amino acids. V shed 7 bases, J shed 7 bases, and the junction held 10 bases outside the gene matches. Per the germline V gene, CDR1 is MNHEY and CDR2 is SVGAGI. CDR3 protein: CASTRGDSENSPLHF. The CDR3 DNA sequence: TGTGCCAGCACCCGAGGGGACAGCGAAAATTCACCCCTCCACTTT.

The CDR3 nucleotides are TGTGCCACCAGTGACGGGGGGCCCTTGTTCTTC. Residues: CATSDGGPLFF. This chain uses TRBV24-1 with TRBJ2-1, with D possibly being TRBD2 (7 bases). CDR1 is KGHDR, CDR2 SFDVKD, per germline. V dropped 4 bases and J dropped 15 bases, with 12 bases sitting between them. The CDR3 has 11 residues.

The genes are TRBV7-2 and TRBJ1-6; perhaps TRBD1 as D (5 bases). CDR1 SGHTA and CDR2 FQGNSA come from the germline V gene. The CDR3 sequence is 14 residues long. V lost 0 bases and J 6 bases, leaving 6 bases between the germline ends. The CDR3 bases are TGTGCCAGCAGCTTAGCACAGGTTAATTCACCCCTCCACTTT. Translated, it gives CASSLAQVNSPLHF.

This chain uses TRBV12-3 or TRBV12-4 with TRBJ1-1, with no clear D. V lost 5 bases, J lost 7 bases, and 8 bases lay in between. The CDR3 totals 11 residues. This CDR3 is CASSRTVEAFF. The CDR3 DNA is TGTGCCAGCAGTCGGACGGTTGAAGCTTTCTTT.

The chain carries TRBV19 and TRBJ1-2; 9 bases align to TRBD1. The germline V gene has CDR1 LNHDA and CDR2 SQIVND (reference sequence). The CDR3 length is 15 residues. V shed 5 bases and J 5 bases; nucleotides not matched to a gene: 9. Written as DNA, the CDR3 is TGTGCCAGTAGTCCGCCGGGACAGGGTCGATATGGCTACACCTTC. Residues: CASSPPGQGRYGYTF.

In DNA, the CDR3 is TGTGCCAGCAGTGAAGTCAAGGGTGTGACTGAAGCTTTCTTT. Amino acid sequence: CASSEVKGVTEAFF. This chain connects TRBV6-1 to TRBJ1-1; D remains ambiguous. V lost 1 base, J lost 5 bases, and 11 bases lay in between. CDR3 length: 14 amino acids. CDR1 MNHNS and CDR2 SASEGT come from the germline V gene.

The chain couples TRBV4-3 to TRBJ1-4; perhaps TRBD1 as D (5 bases). Germline CDR1 is LGHNA and CDR2 is YSLEER. V was clipped by 0 bases and J by 8 bases, with 16 bases between them. There are 16 residues in the CDR3. The DNA for the CDR3 is TGCGCCAGCAGCCAAGACCCCGCGGGGGGGAGGGAAAAACTGTTTTTT. Translating gives CASSQDPAGGREKLFF.

The chain joins TRBV7-9 to TRBJ1-1, with D unclear. The CDR3 covers 14 residues. With 2 bases removed from V and 0 bases from J, the gap between germline ends came to 7 bases. CDR1 and CDR2 (germline): SEHNR, FQNEAQ (reference sequence). The CDR3 DNA sequence: TGTGCCAGCAGCTTAAAAGCGATGAACACTGAAGCTTTCTTT. It yields the protein CASSLKAMNTEAFF. Combining the CDR3 with reference TRBV7-9 and TRBJ1-1 gives the whole variable domain DTGVSQNPRHKITKRGQNVTFRCDPISEHNRLYWYRQTLGQGPEFLTYFQNEAQLEKSRLLSDRFSAERPKGSFSTLEIQRTEQGDSAMYLCASSLKAMNTEAFFGQGTRLTVV.

The chain has TRBV5-4 and TRBJ1-2, with D uncertain. The CDR3 has 13 residues. Germline lookup yields CDR1 SGHNT and CDR2 YYREEE (reference sequence). V lost 2 bases and J lost 0, with 5 bases in between. CDR3 loop: CASSLRANYGYTF. Here the CDR3 DNA reads TGTGCCAGCAGCTTAAGGGCTAACTATGGCTACACCTTC.

The chain links TRBV5-1 to TRBJ1-1; unclear D gene. The V and J ends lost 4 bases and 8 bases respectively, with 12 bases between them. In germline, CDR1 is SGHRS, CDR2 YFSETQ. CDR3 size: 12 residues. CDR3 DNA: TGCGCCAGCAGCCTTCCCCCGGGGGAAGCTTTCTTT. It specifies CASSLPPGEAFF.

CDR3 in DNA: TGTGCCAGCAGCCAAGTCGACGGTAGCTATGGCTACACCTTC. The encoded protein is CASSQVDGSYGYTF. V is TRBV3-1 (or the pseudogene TRBV3-2) and J is TRBJ1-2; no clear D. The germline V gene has CDR1 LGHDT and CDR2 YNNKEL (reference sequence). V was cut by 1 base and J by 4 bases, with 10 bases left in between. CDR3 length: 14 amino acids.

This chain joins TRBV5-6 and TRBJ2-3, with 10 bases aligning to TRBD2. The CDR3 is made up of 16 amino acids. The germline gives CDR1 SGHDT, CDR2 YYEEEE. Trimming cost V 4 bases and J 6 bases; bases outside gene matches: 11. CDR3 nucleotides: TGTGCCAGCAGCGTACCACTAGCGGGGCCCGGGGATACGCAGTATTTT. It is translated as CASSVPLAGPGDTQYF.

This clone was seen only once. The CDR3 loop is CASSMGTGRIVTKAFF. The CDR3 nucleotides read TGTGCCAGCAGCATGGGGACAGGGAGGATCGTAACGAAGGCTTTCTTT. The chain links TRBV11-1 to TRBJ1-1, with 9 bases aligning to TRBD1. Germline V CDR1 and CDR2: SGHAT, FQDESV (reference sequence). The CDR3 runs to 16 residues. The V and J ends lost 5 bases and 11 bases, in that order; junction bases with no gene match: 18.